This paragraph covers one T cell receptor (beta chain) sequence. A single count supports this clone. Its antigen specificity is not known. Base qualities are missing; no much larger clone stands one base away. This entry is derived from a study of blood T cell repertoires in COVID-19 (dated by TCRdb to 2018 to 2020). Describing the broader study: Collaborator samples came from the United States, Italy and Spain and covered acute and convalescent phases of COVID-19. The samples were drawn from two sources: the first 160 participants of the ongoing ImmuneRACE study, and some 1,300 subjects contributed by 6 global collaborators. The prospective study material was composed of cDNA or gDNA derived from T cells, B-cell-depleted T cells, or PBMCs. A freely available public database, intended as a resource for researchers studying the immune response to SARS-CoV-2, is where the repertoires were released. HLA class I and class II types, where available, came from metadata supplied by the sample provider rather than from assay-based typing. The dataset comprised deeply sampled blood TCRbeta repertoires from subjects exposed to, actively infected with, or recovered from COVID-19. Nearly every sample came with metadata listing a de-identified subject ID, COVID-19 status, age in years and sex. What the work shows at the level of the full study, not this receptor alone: The quantity of clinical and demographic metadata differed by source and by participant and was supplied without curation.

Collaborating institutions collected whole blood in K2EDTA tubes following their own protocols. For TCRbeta analysis, collaborators shipped samples as frozen whole blood, isolated PBMCs, or DNA extracted from either of those sample types. TCRbeta CDR3 regions were amplified from genomic DNA by means of the immunoSEQ Assay, a bias-controlled multiplex PCR. From the authors' description of their analysis: The number of nucleated cells in each sample was estimated by amplification of reference gene primers within the assay. To quantify the absolute abundance of each unique TCRbeta CDR3 rearrangement, sequence reads were collapsed and filtered. For each sample, productive Simpson clonality was calculated as the square root of Simpson's diversity index across productive rearrangements. TCRdb mirrors the immuneACCESS table, restricted to in-frame sequences. Some clones are absent from its copies; in checked studies, under half trace to an unresolved V gene, and the reason for the others is unknown. V, J and clone size derive from that table, while D and trimming were established from the DNA sequence. The sample table lists some 53,000 clones, about 90% of them with a count of one. The ten largest clones add up to more than 15% of the sample.

This clonotype was obtained from a human donor with active COVID-19. The donor label of this sample is uncertain. The sequenced sample consisted of peripheral blood.

CDR3 reads: CATSDLFRGRKGYTF. The sequenced DNA is TGTGCCACCAGTGATTTGTTCAGGGGGCGTAAAGGCTACACCTTC. The rearranged segments are TRBV24-1 and TRBJ1-2, and 8 junction bases match TRBD1. The germline V gene provides CDR1 KGHDR and CDR2 SFDVKD. Here V drops 0 bases and J drops 8 bases, and the junction holds 7 bases not matched to any gene. The CDR3 spans 15 residues, from the cysteine through the phenylalanine. The sequence is cut down to CDR3 DNA, 45 bases in frame from base 1.